Each of the 21 T cell receptor beta chains below was sequenced from the same sample in a study of blood T cell repertoires in COVID-19. Sequencing used immunoSEQ multiplex PCR; TCRdb keeps in-frame clones, though not all of them. The table lists 350,000 to 500,000 clones, over 75% of them singletons. The sample consisted of PBMCs or T cells enriched from blood (not recorded which). These receptors were obtained from a woman younger than 30 who had been exposed to COVID-19.

CDR3 nucleotide sequence: TGTGCCAGTAGTACCATATGGAGCGACACTGAAGCTTTCTTT. This translates into CASSTIWSDTEAFF. The chain joins TRBV19 to TRBJ1-1; D is ambiguous. CDR3 length equals 14 residues. V gave up 4 bases and J gave up 3 bases, with 12 bases separating them. The germline V gene has CDR1 LNHDA and CDR2 SQIVND (reference sequence).

The CDR3 loop reads CSVSRENTEAFF. In DNA, the CDR3 is TGCAGCGTTTCCAGGGAGAACACTGAAGCTTTCTTT. The genes are TRBV29-1 and TRBJ1-1; tentatively, D is TRBD1 (5 bases). The germline V gene has CDR1 SQVTM and CDR2 ANQGSEA. The CDR3 spans 12 residues. The V gene lost 5 bases and the J gene lost 1 base, with 8 bases spanning the gap.

Only a few counts were recorded for this clone. This chain links TRBV4-2 with TRBJ2-3; D not certain. The CDR3 has 14 residues. Trimming left V 2 bases short and J 1 base short, with 7 bases between. Germline values: CDR1 LGHNA, CDR2 YNFKEQ. CDR3 DNA: TGTGCCAGCAGCCAACCGGTAGGCACAGATACGCAGTATTTT. Its protein is CASSQPVGTDTQYF.

This clone was detected once. The genes are TRBV4-1 and TRBJ2-7; 10 positions match TRBD1. V trimming: 4 bases; J trimming: 3 bases; junction bases outside the gene matches: 3. The CDR3 is 14 amino acids. CDR1 and CDR2 from the germline V gene are MGHRA and YSYEKL. The CDR3, as DNA: TGCGCCAGCAGCCTGGGACAGGGGCACTACGAGCAGTACTTC. This gives the protein CASSLGQGHYEQYF.

V and J are TRBV7-6 and TRBJ2-3; TRBD1 matches at 8 bases. The CDR3 runs 19 residues. CDR1 and CDR2 (germline): SGHVS, FNYEAQ. V dropped 1 base and J dropped 0; count of bases not matched to a gene: 12. CDR3 amino acids: CASSLGRGPRLLSTDTQYF. Here the CDR3 DNA reads TGTGCCAGCAGCTTAGGCAGGGGGCCAAGACTTCTTAGCACAGATACGCAGTATTTT.

Concerning this clone: Other DNA sequences in this specimen translate into the identical CDR3. The gene calls are TRBV12-3 or TRBV12-4 and TRBJ2-3; no definite D call. V lost 3 bases to trimming and J lost 1 base, with 5 bases between them. The CDR3 extends over 13 amino acids. The CDR3 spells CASSFTGTDTQYF. CDR3 coding DNA: TGTGCCAGCAGTTTTACAGGCACAGATACGCAGTATTTT.

The V call is TRBV27, the J call TRBJ2-1, with 8 positions matching TRBD2. The V segment lost 4 bases and the J segment 12 bases; nucleotides outside the gene matches: 5. Germline-derived CDR1 and CDR2 are MNHEY and SMNVEV (reference sequence). CDR3 length equals 12 residues. The CDR3 region has the DNA TGTGCCAGCAGTTCTTTTACTAGCGGGCAGTTCTTC. It codes for CASSSFTSGQFF.

This sequence joins TRBV2 and TRBJ2-1, with 7 bases that match TRBD1. The germline gives CDR1 SNHLY, CDR2 FYNNEI. The CDR3 consists of 19 residues. With V trimmed by 6 bases and J by 5 bases, 22 bases remained unmatched. The CDR3 DNA follows: TGTGCCAGCAGGACGACCGGGACAGCAAACGAAAATGTCAACAATGAGCAGTTCTTC. Translation: CASRTTGTANENVNNEQFF. The full variable domain, in which reference TRBV2 and TRBJ2-1 provide the parts outside the CDR3, is EPEVTQTPSHQVTQMGQEVILRCVPISNHLYFYWYRQILGQKVEFLVSFYNNEISEKSEIFDDQFSVERPDGSNFTLKIRSTKLEDSAMYFCASRTTGTANENVNNEQFFGPGTRLTVL.

As to this clone: The junction differs from germline at one of its ends, possibly a read error. The chain carries TRBV7-7 and TRBJ2-5, with D possibly matching TRBD2 (7 bases). The CDR3 loop spans 18 amino acids. The germline V gene has CDR1 SSHAT and CDR2 FNYEAQ (reference sequence). In DNA, the CDR3 is TGTGCTAGCAGCTTCTTGTCCCGGGGGGCGGTCTCGCAAGAGACCCAGTACTTC. Protein sequence: CASSFLSRGAVSQETQYF.

The CDR3, as DNA: TGTGCCAGCAGTTTGGCACAGCGGACGTCCGAGCAGTACTTC. Amino acid sequence: CASSLAQRTSEQYF. J is TRBJ2-7 and V is TRBV27, with TRBD2 as a possible D gene (5 bases). The CDR3 length is 14 residues. Germline assignment: CDR1 MNHEY and CDR2 SMNVEV (reference sequence). The V end was cut by 3 bases, the J end by 6 bases, with 15 bases between.

This rearrangement joins TRBV21-1 to TRBJ2-2; the table's D call, TRBD1, was not checked against the DNA. TRBV21-1 corresponds to a pseudogene. The CDR3 covers 18 residues. The CDR3 is CASQLVNYRDRESGELFF. CDR3 sequence (DNA): TGTGCAAGCCAGCTGGTAAACTACCGGGACAGGGAATCCGGGGAGCTGTTTTTT.

The CDR3, as DNA: TGTGCCAGCTCACCAGGGGCGCGTACGAACACTGAAGCTTTCTTT. Protein product: CASSPGARTNTEAFF. The genes are TRBV18 and TRBJ1-1; tentative D call: TRBD1 (5 bases). This CDR3 spans 15 amino acids. V was shortened by 2 bases and J by 1 base, with 11 bases between the two germline ends. Germline V CDR1 and CDR2: KGHSH, LQKENI.

The rearrangement uses TRBV29-1 and TRBJ2-5, with no clear D. V was clipped by 4 bases and J by 6 bases, with 12 bases between them. This CDR3 is 12 amino acids long. The germline V gene has CDR1 SQVTM and CDR2 ANQGSEA. The CDR3 DNA reads as TGCAGCGTTGGAGCTAATGGTCAGACCCAGTACTTC. Residues: CSVGANGQTQYF.

V is TRBV28 and J is TRBJ2-7; 11 positions agree with TRBD2. The V gene end was trimmed by 2 bases and the J gene end by 2 bases; junction bases not matched to a gene: 2. The CDR3 is made up of 15 amino acids. Germline lookup yields CDR1 MDHEN and CDR2 SYDVKM. Written as DNA, the CDR3 is TGTGCCAGCAGTTTAGGGGGACTAGCGGCCTACGAGCAGTACTTC. Its translation: CASSLGGLAAYEQYF.

The chain employs TRBV2 and TRBJ2-7; possible D gene TRBD1, 6 bases. The CDR3 sequence is 14 residues long. The germline V gene encodes CDR1 SNHLY and CDR2 FYNNEI. The V gene lost 8 bases and the J gene lost 2 bases, with 16 bases spanning the gap. This CDR3 reads CASGGAGQPYEQYF. CDR3 nucleotide sequence: TGTGCCAGCGGGGGTGCTGGACAGCCCTACGAGCAGTACTTC.

This clone was observed a few times. The J gene is TRBJ2-1, the V gene TRBV5-1; TRBD2 matches 10 bases. Germline trimming cut 1 base from V and 3 bases from J; bases unmatched to any gene: 4. This CDR3 comprises 16 residues. CDR1 is SGHRS and CDR2 is YFSETQ in the germline V gene. CDR3 sequence reads: CASSLPGTSDYNEQFF. The CDR3 DNA is TGCGCCAGCAGCTTGCCCGGGACTAGCGACTACAATGAGCAGTTCTTC. The whole variable domain, filled in from reference TRBV5-1 and TRBJ2-1, reads KAGVTQTPRYLIKTRGQQVTLSCSPISGHRSVSWYQQTPGQGLQFLFEYFSETQRNKGNFPGRFSGRQFSNSRSEMNVSTLELGDSALYLCASSLPGTSDYNEQFFGPGTRLTVL.

The table lists this clone with a count of one. The chain is built from TRBV30 and TRBJ1-2; D remains unclear. The CDR3 has 13 residues. CDR1 and CDR2 from the germline V gene are GTSNPN and SVGIG (reference sequence). The germline V and J ends were trimmed by 1 base and 8 bases, with 14 bases remaining between them. The CDR3 spells CAWSGGGIGGYTF. CDR3 DNA sequence: TGTGCCTGGAGTGGAGGCGGGATAGGGGGCTACACCTTC.

This chain links TRBV27 with TRBJ1-5; D possibly corresponds to TRBD1 (5 bases). Trimming left V 0 bases short and J 6 bases short, with 12 bases between. The CDR3 contains 15 residues. Looked up from germline, CDR1 is MNHEY and CDR2 is SMNVEV (reference sequence). CDR3 amino acids: CASSLSGGTGQPQHF. CDR3 DNA: TGTGCCAGCAGTTTATCAGGCGGGACGGGTCAGCCCCAGCATTTT.

Points on this clone: This may arise from a read error, as a much more abundant clone is one base away. This sequence joins TRBV6-1 and TRBJ2-7; D not resolved. The CDR3 spans 12 residues. Germline V gene sequence: CDR1 MNHNS, CDR2 SASEGT. V lost 3 bases, J lost 0 bases, and 3 bases lay in between. CDR3 sequence (DNA): TGTGCCAGCAGTGAGAGCTCCTACGAGCAGTACTTC. Its translation is CASSESSYEQYF.

V and J are TRBV28 and TRBJ1-2, with D tentatively TRBD1 (5 bases). This CDR3 is built from 17 residues. CDR1 is MDHEN, CDR2 SYDVKM, per germline. The V end lost 3 bases, the J end lost 4 bases, and 21 bases lay between the germline ends. The CDR3 DNA reads TGTGCCAGCAGTTTCTTTGGTTCGACGGGACTTCGCTATGGCTACACCTTC. Protein sequence: CASSFFGSTGLRYGYTF.

The CDR3 sequence: CASSLQVGGRMNTEAFF. The CDR3, as DNA: TGTGCCAGCAGCTTACAGGTAGGGGGACGCATGAACACTGAAGCTTTCTTT. The chain recombines TRBV13 with TRBJ1-1, with a tentative D call TRBD1 (6 bases). From germline, CDR1 is PRHDT and CDR2 FYEKMQ (reference sequence). Trimming removed 2 bases at V and 0 bases at J, with 16 bases between. The CDR3 runs 17 residues. Combining the CDR3 with reference TRBV13 and TRBJ1-1 gives the whole variable domain AAGVIQSPRHLIKEKRETATLKCYPIPRHDTVYWYQQGPGQDPQFLISFYEKMQSDKGSIPDRFSAQQFSDYHSELNMSSLELGDSALYFCASSLQVGGRMNTEAFFGQGTRLTVV.